Listed below are T cell receptor beta chains from one sample, sequenced in a study of control samples from healthy donors and cancer patients. Profiling relied on immunoSEQ multiplex PCR, and the TCRdb table lists in-frame clones only, not all of them. The table has 90,000 or so clones, approximately 84% seen once; the top ten hold over 30%. Input material: PBMCs. Source of these receptors: a man aged 65-85 years with lung cancer. Each CDR3 is given with its conserved first and last residue. The D gene is left open where the match is weak. Expanded clones get a size class; other rows say once, few or many, or leave the size out.

TRBV4-2	TRBJ1-6	.	.	CASSQDRRTVNSPLHF	TGTGCCAGCAGCCAAGATCGGCGGACAGTTAATTCACCCCTCCACTTT
TRBV7-3	TRBJ2-1	TRBD1	.	CASSFGPGQGDNEQFF	TGTGCCAGCAGCTTTGGGCCGGGACAGGGGGACAATGAGCAGTTCTTC
TRBV10-3	TRBJ1-6	.	few	CAISEKNSPLHF	TGTGCCATCAGCGAGAAGAATTCACCCCTCCACTTT
TRBV25-1	TRBJ2-7	.	.	CASSPPDGELYEQYF	TGTGCCAGCAGTCCACCCGACGGGGAACTCTACGAGCAGTACTTC
TRBV28	TRBJ1-2	TRBD1	.	CASSSTGVYYGYTF	TGTGCCAGCAGTTCGACAGGGGTGTACTATGGCTACACCTTC
TRBV27	TRBJ2-7	TRBD1	.	CASSLQGMPTYEQYF	TGTGCCAGCAGCCTACAGGGGATGCCAACCTACGAGCAGTACTTC
TRBV7-2	TRBJ2-7	TRBD2	.	CASSLGLAGGTSSYEQYF	TGTGCCAGCAGCTTGGGACTAGCGGGGGGCACGAGCTCCTACGAGCAGTACTTC
TRBV5-1	TRBJ1-4	.	.	CASSLEYERGRSNEKLFF	TGCGCCAGCAGCTTGGAGTATGAGCGGGGGAGGTCTAATGAAAAACTGTTTTTT
TRBV14	TRBJ2-5	.	.	CASSQDRSRGETQYF	TGTGCCAGCAGCCAAGATCGGAGCAGGGGAGAGACCCAGTACTTC
TRBV7-9	TRBJ1-3	.	few	CASSLGQVNTIYF	TGTGCCAGCAGCTTAGGCCAGGTCAACACCATATATTTT
TRBV19	TRBJ1-2	TRBD1	few	CASSIGQGVYGYTF	TGTGCCAGTAGTATTGGACAGGGCGTTTATGGCTACACCTTC
TRBV7-3	TRBJ2-2	.	.	CASSLIGPTGELFF	TGTGCCAGCAGCTTAATTGGGCCGACCGGGGAGCTGTTTTTT
TRBV30	TRBJ2-5	TRBD2	.	CAWSVDGSSGAETQYF	TGTGCCTGGAGTGTCGACGGGAGTAGCGGGGCAGAGACCCAGTACTTC
TRBV20-1	TRBJ2-3	.	.	CSASRADTQYF	TGCAGTGCGTCTAGGGCGGATACGCAGTATTTT
TRBV19	TRBJ2-6	.	.	CASSYASSGANVLTF	TGTGCCAGTAGTTATGCGAGCTCTGGGGCCAACGTCCTGACTTTC
TRBV28	TRBJ2-7	.	.	CASTGGRDHEQYF	TGTGCCAGCACCGGGGGCAGGGACCACGAGCAGTACTTC
TRBV7-2	TRBJ2-5	TRBD2	once	CASSVTSDETQYF	TGTGCCAGCAGCGTCACTAGCGATGAGACCCAGTACTTC
TRBV6-5	TRBJ1-6	.	.	CASRRDGSLSPLHF	TGTGCCAGCAGACGTGACGGTAGCCTTTCACCCCTCCACTTT